This T cell receptor (beta chain) was sequenced for a study of blood T cells in healthy people across ages. Study as a whole: About one barcoded beta molecule per two T cells was captured by template switching. Study results and limitations: A greater number of naive CD4+ cells and higher diversity distinguished long-lived donors from aged donors. Donor CMV status, an unknown factor, possibly confounded changes in expanded clonotypes. It was held that the diversity estimates obtained from one million T cells were underestimates.

Through a sample-barcoded 5' primer and a J-beta primer mix, a second PCR was run for roughly 6 to 12 cycles. TCRdb independently ran MiXCR on the 5' RACE reads; one entry per CDR3 protein. The sample shows 870,000 or so distinct CDR3 sequences, less than 35% of them seen only once. This clonotype was counted ten times or more. Its antigen is as yet unknown. The sequence came from a woman aged 80 or over in good health. Sample: blood.

CDR3 in DNA: TGCGCCAGCAGCTTGGCCGGGACAGCCCAGGGTGAGCAGTACTTC. This codes for CASSLAGTAQGEQYF. This chain uses TRBV5-1 with TRBJ2-7; 7 nucleotides line up with TRBD1. Trimming cost V 0 bases and J 7 bases; bases outside gene matches: 10. Germline V lookup: CDR1 SGHRS, CDR2 YFSETQ. The CDR3 loop spans 15 amino acids.